This T cell receptor (beta chain) was recovered during a study of OX40 agonist ivuxolimab in advanced cancers. Study summary: An agonistic anti-OX40 (CD134) antibody, ivuxolimab, was used to treat the patients. Ivuxolimab doses were 0.01, 0.1, 0.3, 1.5, 3 or 10 mg/kg every 2 weeks. Study-level results: Several nonresponders also turned out to have low normalized T-cell clonal expansion. Expanded clones belonging to CD8+ T cells outnumbered, on average, those of CD4+.

Concerning this clone: The antigen remains undetermined.

The assay was immunoSEQ multiplex PCR, and TCRdb's table has in-frame clones only and misses some. The top ten clones hold roughly 0.64% of a sample with more than 75,000 clones, roughly 93% of them seen once. Germline V gene data show CDR1 as MNHEY and CDR2 as SMNVEV (reference sequence). Trimming stripped 0 bases from V and 1 base from J, with 6 bases between. This CDR3 region has 15 residues. The genes are TRBV27 and TRBJ1-4; D call uncertain. Sequencing was performed on CD4+ or CD8+ T cells sorted from blood, taken in a trial of the OX40 agonist ivuxolimab. The origin of this receptor is an adult with an advanced solid tumor such as melanoma, head and neck, liver or kidney cancer. The CDR3 protein is CASSLSAVTNEKLFF. The CDR3 nucleotides read TGTGCCAGCAGTTTATCGGCGGTAACTAATGAAAAACTGTTTTTT.